This entry features one T cell receptor beta chain sequence. Its antigen is currently unknown. Germline CDR1 KGHSH, CDR2 LQKENI. V was clipped by 5 bases and J by 5 bases; unmatched bases: 9. The CDR3 extends over 14 amino acids. Libraries were made from TCR beta cDNA, and they carried unique molecular identifiers. cDNA molecules numbering about half a million came from about 0.94 to 9.7 million T cells. TCRdb recomputed calls from the PCR reads with MiXCR, one row per CDR3 protein. Of fewer than 600,000 distinct CDR3 sequences in the sample, roughly 45% are singletons; the top ten hold about 12%. The data originate from a study of post-analysis software for immune sequencing data. Background on the study: Relapsing-remitting, secondary progressive and progressive-relapsing forms of multiple sclerosis all featured among disease courses.

Study observations and caveats: F measure showed strong co-clustering of same-batch samples. Relative to controls, patients had 5 or 6 TRBV segments at higher frequency, with TRBV5-6, TRBV5-1 and TRBV20-1 among these. Among multiple sclerosis patients, normalized Chao1 diversity was significantly below that of controls.

Sequenced input: blood. The rearrangement joins TRBV18 to TRBJ2-7; 7 positions match TRBD1. This receptor was identified in a girl aged 5-17 years with multiple sclerosis. This CDR3 reads CASSTRQGSDEQYF. The CDR3 DNA sequence: TGTGCCAGCTCAACCCGACAGGGTTCCGACGAGCAGTACTTC.